This T cell receptor (beta chain) was recovered during a study of shared clonotypes between healthy human individuals. Whole-study results and caveats: Against clonotypes common to all four donors, non-shared ones had lower generation probabilities.

A word on this clone: Its antigen is still unknown.

Data came from immunoSEQ multiplex PCR; TCRdb stores just in-frame clones and leaves some out. Found here are about 580,000 clones, 95% to 98% of them singletons; the top ten hold 0.25% to 0.35%. Naive CD8 cells lacked CD45RO and underwent positive selection for CCR7, leaving out terminally differentiated effector memory CD45RA+ cells. Germline loops: CDR1 LNHNV, CDR2 YYDKDF (reference sequence). CDR3 length: 16 amino acids. Trimming removed 0 bases at V and 6 bases at J, with 15 bases between. The sequence derives from a man aged 30 to 45 in good health. Sequencing was performed on naive CD8+ T cells sorted from blood. V is TRBV15 and J is TRBJ2-1; TRBD1 is a possible D gene (5 bases). This chain's CDR3 is CATSRELGRPLNEQFF. The CDR3 nucleotides read TGTGCCACCAGCAGAGAATTGGGGCGGCCGCTCAATGAGCAGTTCTTC.